The rows below give T cell receptor beta chains drawn from one sample of a study of blood T cell repertoires in COVID-19. The data were produced by immunoSEQ multiplex PCR, yet TCRdb's version contains in-frame clones alone and is incomplete. In the table there are over 200,000 clones, around 83% of which are singletons. The sample taken for sequencing was peripheral blood. Receptors were obtained from an elderly man with acute or convalescent COVID-19. The CDR3 runs from the conserved cysteine through the conserved F or W. Each record gives: clone size, D gene, V gene, J gene, CDR3 DNA, CDR3 protein. D genes are given only for firm matches. Clone sizes are given selectively: once, few, many, or a class where the clone is expanded.

>.|TRBD1|TRBV27|TRBJ2-7
TGTGCCAGCAGTTCAACAGGGGCCCACGAGCAGTACTTC
CASSSTGAHEQYF
>.|.|TRBV3-1/TRBV3-2|TRBJ2-5
TGTGCCAGCAGCCAAGACGGACATAAAGAGACCCAGTACTTC
CASSQDGHKETQYF
>.|.|TRBV11-2|TRBJ1-1
TGTGCCAGCAGCTGGGGCTCCGGGAGGAACACTGAAGCTTTCTTT
CASSWGSGRNTEAFF
>.|TRBD1|TRBV5-1|TRBJ2-3
TGCGCCAGCAGCGCAGGACAGGGGCTCACAGATACGCAGTATTTT
CASSAGQGLTDTQYF
>.|.|TRBV3-1/TRBV3-2|TRBJ2-7
TGTGCCAGCAGTAACAGTCCAGGGGGGATCTCCTACGAGCAGTACTTC
CASSNSPGGISYEQYF
>.|TRBD1|TRBV5-5|TRBJ2-7
TGTGCCAGCAGCCAAGGACAGGGTCGCTCCTACGAGCAGTACTTC
CASSQGQGRSYEQYF
>.|TRBD1|TRBV24-1|TRBJ2-2
TGTGCCACCAGTGAACCTACAGGGGCATGGGCCGGGGAGCTGTTTTTT
CATSEPTGAWAGELFF
>.|TRBD2|TRBV11-2|TRBJ2-1
TGTGCCAGCAGCTTCCTAAAACAGACTAGCGGGGGTGGGTACAATGAGCAGTTCTTC
CASSFLKQTSGGGYNEQFF
>.|.|TRBV27|TRBJ2-5
TGTGCCAGCAGTTTATCGTTCTTGGGGGGCCAAGAGACCCAGTACTTC
CASSLSFLGGQETQYF
>once|.|TRBV7-8|TRBJ2-7
TGTGCCAGCAGCTCAGAACAGGGCTACGAGCAGTACTTC
CASSSEQGYEQYF
>.|TRBD2|TRBV19|TRBJ2-6
TGTGCCAGTAGTACGGTAGCGGGAGGCTCTGGGGCCAACGTCCTGACTTTC
CASSTVAGGSGANVLTF
>.|.|TRBV5-1|TRBJ2-3
TGCGCCAGCAGCTTGGCCACAATAGATACGCAGTATTTT
CASSLATIDTQYF
>.|TRBD2|TRBV7-2|TRBJ2-1
TGTGCCAGCAGCCCGACTAGCGGGAGATTCAATGAGCAGTTCTTC
CASSPTSGRFNEQFF
>few|.|TRBV27|TRBJ1-2
TGTGCCAGCAGTTTTGCCAGGGCCTCCTTTAACTATGGCTACACCTTC
CASSFARASFNYGYTF
>few|.|TRBV6-5|TRBJ1-1
TGTGCCAGCACACCAGGGAGGGCGAAAGCTTTCTTT
CASTPGRAKAFF
>.|.|TRBV6-5|TRBJ2-5
TGTGCCAGCACCGCCTGGGGCCTACAAGAGACCCAGTACTTC
CASTAWGLQETQYF
>.|.|TRBV3-1/TRBV3-2|TRBJ1-5
TGTGCCAGCAGCCAAGACGCGGGCAATCAGCCCCAGCATTTT
CASSQDAGNQPQHF
>.|TRBD1|TRBV28|TRBJ2-7
TGTGCCAGCAGTCCCGGGACAGGATCCTACGAGCAGTACTTC
CASSPGTGSYEQYF
>.|.|TRBV9|TRBJ1-5
TGTGCCAGCAGCGTAGGTGGAGGACGCAATCAGCCCCAGCATTTT
CASSVGGGRNQPQHF
>.|.|TRBV4-1|TRBJ2-5
TGCGCCAGCAGAGCTGGGGCGCAAGAGACCCAGTACTTC
CASRAGAQETQYF
>.|.|TRBV7-2|TRBJ2-2
TGTGCCACACAGGGCCCGTCGGGTGGGGAGCTGTTTTTT
CATQGPSGGELFF
>.|TRBD2|TRBV7-8|TRBJ2-3
TGTGCCAGCAGCCCCCTAGCGGGAGGTACGACAGATACGCAGTATTTT
CASSPLAGGTTDTQYF
>.|TRBD2|TRBV7-6|TRBJ2-3
TGTGCCAGCAGCCCAACTACTAGCGTTTCGATTGATACGCAGTATTTT
CASSPTTSVSIDTQYF
>.|.|TRBV7-9|TRBJ2-7
TGTGCCAGCAGCTTTATGGGGGCCACTTACGAGCAGTACTTC
CASSFMGATYEQYF
>once|.|TRBV11-2|TRBJ2-7
TGTGCCAGCAGCTTAGTAGGGGGGGGAGTGTATGAGCAGTACTTC
CASSLVGGGVYEQYF
>.|.|TRBV2|TRBJ2-3
TGTGCCAGCCGGACAGAGTTGACAGATACGCAGTATTTT
CASRTELTDTQYF
>.|.|TRBV6-2/TRBV6-3|TRBJ2-3
TGTGCCAGCAGTTACGGGCCCGGGACAAGCACAGATACGCAGTATTTT
CASSYGPGTSTDTQYF
>.|TRBD1|TRBV30|TRBJ1-6
TGTGCCCGAAAACAGGGGAGAAATTCACCCCTCCACTTT
CARKQGRNSPLHF
>.|.|TRBV29-1|TRBJ1-2
TGCAGCGTTGTTCCCCTTTATGGCTACACCTTC
CSVVPLYGYTF
>.|TRBD1|TRBV19|TRBJ2-2
TGTGCCAGTAACCTGGACAGGGCAGACACCGGGGAGCTGTTTTTT
CASNLDRADTGELFF
>.|TRBD2|TRBV24-1|TRBJ2-5
TGTGCCACCAGTGATTCCGGGAGGGTCCAAGAGACCCAGTACTTC
CATSDSGRVQETQYF
>.|.|TRBV12-3/TRBV12-4|TRBJ1-5
TGTGCCAGCAGTTTTTCAGGGCTACAGCCCCAGCATTTT
CASSFSGLQPQHF
>.|.|TRBV7-9|TRBJ1-1
TGTGCCAGCAGCTTAGTTTCGTCTGAAGCTTTCTTT
CASSLVSSEAFF
>.|.|TRBV6-6|TRBJ1-5
TGTGCCACCATCAGGGATAATAGCAATCAGCCCCAGCATTTT
CATIRDNSNQPQHF
>.|TRBD2|TRBV3-1/TRBV3-2|TRBJ2-1
TGTGCCAGCAGCCAGGGGACTAGCGGCGCTGCATACAATGAGCAGTTCTTC
CASSQGTSGAAYNEQFF
>.|.|TRBV9|TRBJ1-1
TGTGCCAGCAGCGTAGGAGGATCGGCGGAAGCTTTCTTT
CASSVGGSAEAFF
>.|.|TRBV7-9|TRBJ1-2
TGTGCCAGCAGCTTAGGGGCAGGGAGGCCAGGCTATGGCTACACCTTC
CASSLGAGRPGYGYTF
>few|TRBD2|TRBV18|TRBJ2-5
TGTGCCAGCTCACCCCCCGGGAGGGCCGGAGAGACCCAGTACTTC
CASSPPGRAGETQYF
>many|TRBD1|TRBV5-5|TRBJ1-6
TGTGCCAGCAGCCCCCGGGACAGGGGTCATTCACCCCTCCACTTT
CASSPRDRGHSPLHF
>.|TRBD1|TRBV7-9|TRBJ2-7
TGTGCCAGCAGCCGGGACAGAACCTACGAGCAGTACTTC
CASSRDRTYEQYF
>.|.|TRBV5-4|TRBJ2-2
TGTGCCAGCAGCTTGGCCAGGGCGGGGACCGGGGAGCTGTTTTTT
CASSLARAGTGELFF
>.|.|TRBV5-8|TRBJ2-3
TGTGCCAGCACCTTTGACGGGACAGATACGCAGTATTTT
CASTFDGTDTQYF
>.|TRBD1|TRBV10-3|TRBJ1-4
TGTGCCATCAGTGGGACCGGGACAGCAGATGAAAAACTGTTTTTT
CAISGTGTADEKLFF
>.|TRBD2|TRBV27|TRBJ2-3
TGTGCCAGCAGTACCCGGACTAGCGGCACAGATACGCAGTATTTT
CASSTRTSGTDTQYF
>.|.|TRBV28|TRBJ1-3
TGTGCCAGCAGTTCGGGACTCTTCTCTGGAAACACCATATATTTT
CASSSGLFSGNTIYF
>.|.|TRBV24-1|TRBJ1-2
TGTGCCACCAGTGATGGAGGGGGAGGGAACTATGGCTACACCTTC
CATSDGGGGNYGYTF
>.|.|TRBV21-1|TRBJ2-7
TGTGCCAGCAGCAGAGAGAAACTGAGCTACGAGCAGTACTTC
CASSREKLSYEQYF
>.|.|TRBV3-1/TRBV3-2|TRBJ2-1
TGTGCCAGCAGCCAAGGATTATCGACAGATCTAGTACAGTTCTTC
CASSQGLSTDLVQFF
>.|.|TRBV29-1|TRBJ2-2
TGCAGCGCGACAGGCGTAAACACCGGGGAGCTGTTTTTT
CSATGVNTGELFF
>.|TRBD2|TRBV6-5|TRBJ2-1
TGTGCCAGCAGTCAGACTAGCGGGAACTTCTATGAGCAGTTCTTC
CASSQTSGNFYEQFF
>once|TRBD1|TRBV5-1|TRBJ1-6
TGCGCCAGCAGCCCCGTAGGACAGGGTAATTCACCCCTCCACTTT
CASSPVGQGNSPLHF
>few|.|TRBV5-1|TRBJ2-1
TGCGCCAGCAGCTTGACAGGGAGCTCCTACAATGAGCAGTTCTTC
CASSLTGSSYNEQFF